The rows below give T cell receptor beta chains drawn from one sample of a study of blood T cell repertoires in COVID-19. Only in-frame clones appear in the TCRdb table, and some are missing; sequencing was by immunoSEQ multiplex PCR. The repertoire holds more than 300,000 clones, with 88% as singletons. The sequencing input was PBMCs or T cells enriched from blood (not recorded which). These receptors all come from a woman aged 18-35 years who had recovered from COVID-19. The conserved cysteine and the conserved F or W are not part of the CDR3 here.

len	v_gene	j_gene	CDR3aa
14	TRBV5-1	TRBJ2-3	ASSLVGGDYTDTQY
11	TRBV19	TRBJ1-5	ASSSGGNQPQH
11	TRBV28	TRBJ1-2	ASRTAAGPGYT
14	TRBV5-1	TRBJ1-2	ASSPRGGPVIYGYT
12	TRBV18	TRBJ1-3	ASSTTGTGNTIY
8	TRBV6-5	TRBJ2-1	ASRSNEQF
11	TRBV19	TRBJ2-7	ASRDMRGYEQY
11	TRBV12-3/TRBV12-4	TRBJ2-7	ASTLAGLSEQY
12	TRBV29-1	TRBJ2-7	SVQGTSHYYEQY
14	TRBV7-6	TRBJ2-7	ASSHDTDRGHYEQY
13	TRBV19	TRBJ1-2	ASSTDSYEVYGYT
11	TRBV6-5	TRBJ1-3	ASSFWPGNTIY
13	TRBV11-2	TRBJ2-3	ASSLTPTSTDTQY
12	TRBV5-1	TRBJ2-3	ASRPGGPTDTQY
14	TRBV2	TRBJ2-7	ASILSRDRRLYEQY
13	TRBV9	TRBJ1-4	ASSVGTGGGEKLF
12	TRBV6-4	TRBJ1-1	ASSAGTGGTEAF
11	TRBV11-1	TRBJ2-1	ASSRRTDNEQF
13	TRBV4-3	TRBJ2-3	ASSQELREGDTQY
11	TRBV7-6	TRBJ1-1	ASSLDNRGEAF
13	TRBV29-1	TRBJ2-3	SVEDQRGGEDTQY
14	TRBV7-6	TRBJ1-3	ASSLGGGLSGNTIY
14	TRBV10-3	TRBJ2-5	AISTGQGTPEETQY
13	TRBV6-5	TRBJ1-5	ASTIPGQDNQPQH
12	TRBV12-2	TRBJ1-5	ASRPRIGGQPQH
10	TRBV7-9	TRBJ2-7	AGQASSYEQY
12	TRBV11-2	TRBJ1-1	ASSLDGRVSEAF
14	TRBV5-1	TRBJ2-3	ASSLAWTGLTDTQY
15	TRBV9	TRBJ2-1	ASSPGLAGGWDNEQF
12	TRBV6-5	TRBJ1-6	ASSRNSYNSPLH
11	TRBV30	TRBJ2-3	AWTGLGTDTQY
12	TRBV5-8	TRBJ1-5	ASSIRQGNQPQH
11	TRBV9	TRBJ1-5	ASSGTGNQPQH
10	TRBV6-2/TRBV6-3	TRBJ1-1	ASSALTVLAF
12	TRBV7-8	TRBJ1-5	ASTRDREYQPQH
11	TRBV28	TRBJ1-6	ASSSYRGLPLH
11	TRBV4-1	TRBJ2-3	ASSQVGGVTQY
11	TRBV4-3	TRBJ2-1	ASSPSSFGEQF
13	TRBV6-4	TRBJ1-5	ASSGRENSNQPQH
13	TRBV6-2/TRBV6-3	TRBJ2-1	ASSYGAGNNNEQF
12	TRBV7-9	TRBJ1-1	ASSFLGGAPEAF
13	TRBV27	TRBJ2-5	ASSPIDPSGRTQY
14	TRBV5-4	TRBJ2-3	ASSRPLAGGTDTQY
11	TRBV29-1	TRBJ1-1	SAYPDRDTEAF
10	TRBV30	TRBJ1-2	ASAAVNYGYT
14	TRBV5-1	TRBJ1-1	ASSLAGTVGDTEAF